This record covers a single T cell receptor beta chain. Per the original data handling: For nucleated cells, counts were estimated from reference gene primer amplification. Measured with immunoSEQ multiplex PCR; TCRdb has only the in-frame clones, and not every one. The DNA gave D and trimming, while V, J and clone size come from that table. This table has fewer than 200,000 clones, about 88% appearing once. The data are from a study of blood T cell repertoires in COVID-19. Background on the study: Sample material is recorded as cDNA or gDNA derived from T cells, B-cell-depleted T cells, or PBMCs.

All enrollees were roughly 18 to 90 years old and from about 25 US areas. Cohort assignment relied on participant-reported clinical history. Source material: PBMCs or T cells enriched from blood (not recorded which). The origin of this receptor is a woman between 35 and 50 years old in a cohort exposed to, infected with or recovered from COVID-19 (not recorded which).

CDR3 in DNA: TGTGCCAGCAGCTTATGGGTCAGGGAGGGTGGAGGAAACACCATATATTTT. It specifies CASSLWVREGGGNTIYF. This chain uses TRBV13 with TRBJ1-3, with D perhaps TRBD1 (5 bases). Germline lookup yields CDR1 PRHDT and CDR2 FYEKMQ (reference sequence). The CDR3 sequence is 17 residues long. Deletions cut 2 bases from V and 4 bases from J, with 18 bases between.